The rows below give T cell receptor beta chains drawn from one sample of a study of shared clonotypes between healthy human individuals. Produced via immunoSEQ multiplex PCR; TCRdb's table is partial and in-frame only. Of about 2 million clones in the sample, about 95% were seen once. The sample comprised naive CD8+ T cells sorted from blood. Every receptor here comes from a man in his late teens or twenties in good health. The CDR3 runs from the conserved cysteine through the conserved F or W. A D gene is named only where the DNA matches it firmly. Some rows mark clone size as missing; the rest say once, few, many or name a class of expanded clone.

TRBJ1-1,.,.,TRBV6-1,CASSKRGQSNTEAFF,TGTGCCAGCAGCAAGCGGGGGCAGTCAAACACTGAAGCTTTCTTT
TRBJ1-2,.,.,TRBV6-6,CASSEDVSYGYTF,TGTGCCAGCAGCGAGGACGTATCTTATGGCTACACCTTC
TRBJ1-2,.,TRBD1,TRBV27,CASSLGTGMGYTF,TGTGCCAGCAGTTTAGGGACAGGGATGGGCTACACCTTC
TRBJ2-7,.,TRBD1,TRBV4-1,CASSQDGTGNYEQYF,TGCGCCAGCAGCCAAGATGGGACAGGGAACTACGAGCAGTACTTC
TRBJ2-7,.,.,TRBV6-1,CASSEEVRDYEQYF,TGTGCCAGCAGTGAAGAGGTCCGGGATTACGAGCAGTACTTC
TRBJ2-7,.,TRBD2,TRBV10-3,CATADHRALAGGDSYEQYF,TGTGCCACGGCCGATCACAGGGCCCTAGCGGGAGGGGATTCCTACGAGCAGTACTTC
TRBJ1-4,.,TRBD1,TRBV5-6,CASSVQGGNEKLFF,TGTGCCAGCAGCGTGCAGGGGGGCAATGAAAAACTGTTTTTT
TRBJ2-7,once,TRBD2,TRBV11-2,CASSLGTSLMQYF,TGTGCCAGCAGCTTAGGGACTAGTCTGATGCAGTACTTC
TRBJ1-1,.,.,TRBV14,CASSAGRTNTEAFF,TGTGCCAGCAGCGCGGGACGGACGAACACTGAAGCTTTCTTT
TRBJ1-4,once,.,TRBV6-5,CASSYSPGSTSKLFF,TGTGCCAGCAGTTACTCGCCAGGAAGTACATCAAAACTGTTTTTT
TRBJ1-5,.,.,TRBV30,CAWSLGASNQPQHF,TGTGCCTGGAGTCTGGGGGCGAGCAATCAGCCCCAGCATTTT
TRBJ2-7,.,.,TRBV5-8,CASSPDSYEQYF,TGTGCCAGCAGCCCTGACAGCTACGAGCAGTACTTC
TRBJ2-7,.,.,TRBV4-1,CASSPDSLSYEQYF,TGCGCCAGCAGCCCCGACAGCCTCTCCTACGAGCAGTACTTC
TRBJ1-1,.,TRBD1,TRBV10-3,CATTQGVNTEAFF,TGTGCCACCACACAGGGGGTGAACACTGAAGCTTTCTTT
TRBJ1-5,.,TRBD1,TRBV7-9,CASSLALGQGEGSNQPQHF,TGTGCCAGCAGCTTAGCGTTGGGACAGGGCGAGGGTAGCAATCAGCCCCAGCATTTT
TRBJ2-7,.,.,TRBV7-6,CASSSGGPEGNYEQYF,TGTGCCAGCAGCTCCGGGGGCCCCGAGGGGAACTACGAGCAGTACTTC
TRBJ2-5,.,.,TRBV6-1,CASSEVVGSEETQYF,TGTGCCAGCAGTGAAGTTGTAGGGTCGGAAGAGACCCAGTACTTC
TRBJ1-1,once,.,TRBV6-5,CASSFRETDTEAFF,TGTGCCAGCAGTTTCCGCGAAACGGACACTGAAGCTTTCTTT
TRBJ1-5,.,TRBD1,TRBV27,CASSPGQGISEPQHF,TGTGCCAGCAGTCCCGGACAGGGGATATCAGAGCCCCAGCATTTT
TRBJ2-1,.,TRBD1,TRBV5-6,CASSITGGDEQFF,TGTGCCAGCAGCATCACAGGGGGCGATGAGCAGTTCTTC
TRBJ1-2,.,TRBD1,TRBV2,CASSDNPGWDSNYGYTF,TGTGCCAGCAGTGACAACCCAGGGTGGGACAGTAACTATGGCTACACCTTC
TRBJ2-2,.,.,TRBV5-5,CASSADIGELFF,TGTGCCAGCAGCGCTGACATCGGGGAGCTGTTTTTT
TRBJ2-7,.,TRBD1,TRBV7-8,CASSLVSDRREQYF,TGTGCCAGCAGTTTGGTGTCGGACAGGCGCGAGCAGTACTTC
TRBJ2-1,.,.,TRBV11-3,CASSPAHGDEQFF,TGTGCCAGCAGCCCAGCGCATGGTGATGAGCAGTTCTTC
TRBJ2-5,.,.,TRBV13,CASSLAPQETQYF,TGTGCCAGCAGCTTAGCACCGCAAGAGACCCAGTACTTC
TRBJ2-5,.,.,TRBV6-5,CASRLQVIQETQYF,TGTGCCAGCAGGCTACAGGTTATACAAGAGACCCAGTACTTC
TRBJ2-7,.,.,TRBV5-6,CASSLDGRPSYEQYF,TGTGCCAGCAGCTTGGATGGCAGGCCCTCCTACGAGCAGTACTTC
TRBJ2-5,.,TRBD2,TRBV5-1,CASSYEGGPGETQYF,TGCGCCAGCAGCTATGAGGGAGGGCCAGGGGAGACCCAGTACTTC
TRBJ2-1,.,.,TRBV6-1,CASSERVGFPYNEQFF,TGTGCCAGCAGTGAAAGGGTGGGTTTTCCCTACAATGAGCAGTTCTTC
TRBJ2-1,.,TRBD1,TRBV7-9,CASSYTDRGDNEQFF,TGTGCCAGCAGCTACACGGACAGGGGTGACAATGAGCAGTTCTTC
TRBJ2-5,.,TRBD1,TRBV7-2,CASSFAPGTGEETQYF,TGTGCCAGCAGCTTTGCCCCCGGGACAGGGGAAGAGACCCAGTACTTC
TRBJ1-1,.,.,TRBV30,CAWSVTGKAEAFF,TGTGCCTGGAGTGTAACGGGGAAGGCTGAAGCTTTCTTT
TRBJ2-1,.,TRBD2,TRBV27,CASRILAGRYNEQFF,TGTGCCAGCAGGATACTAGCGGGGAGGTACAATGAGCAGTTCTTC
TRBJ1-5,.,.,TRBV6-5,CASSYMGGNQPQHF,TGTGCCAGCAGTTATATGGGCGGCAATCAGCCCCAGCATTTT
TRBJ2-7,.,TRBD2,TRBV11-2,CASSVTGTSRYYEQYF,TGTGCCAGCAGCGTGACCGGGACTAGCAGATACTACGAGCAGTACTTC
TRBJ1-4,.,.,TRBV13,CASSLDQGTNEKLFF,TGTGCCAGCAGCTTAGATCAGGGAACTAATGAAAAACTGTTTTTT
TRBJ1-6,.,.,TRBV19,CASSIAPGLLPLHF,TGTGCCAGTAGTATAGCTCCGGGGCTCCTCCCCCTCCACTTT
TRBJ1-6,.,TRBD1,TRBV7-9,CASSPRGTGGSSPLHF,TGTGCCAGCAGCCCACGTGGGACAGGGGGCAGTTCACCCCTCCACTTT
TRBJ1-4,.,.,TRBV28,CASSQRAGTLDEKLFF,TGTGCCAGCAGCCAAAGGGCCGGGACTCTAGATGAAAAACTGTTTTTT
TRBJ1-5,.,.,TRBV4-3,CASSQDQGQPQHF,TGCGCCAGCAGCCAAGATCAGGGTCAGCCCCAGCATTTT
TRBJ2-1,once,.,TRBV4-3,CASSQVTGSNNEQFF,TGCGCCAGCAGCCAAGTTACGGGTTCGAACAATGAGCAGTTCTTC
TRBJ1-5,.,.,TRBV6-1,CASSEWGNSNQPQHF,TGTGCCAGCAGTGAGTGGGGGAATAGCAATCAGCCCCAGCATTTT
TRBJ1-2,few,.,TRBV11-2,CASSIGREGYTF,TGTGCCAGCAGCATAGGGAGAGAGGGCTACACCTTC
TRBJ2-7,.,.,TRBV11-2,CASSLVSKSYEQYF,TGTGCCAGCAGCTTAGTTTCCAAGTCCTACGAGCAGTACTTC
TRBJ2-2,.,.,TRBV9,CASNPQPNTGELFF,TGTGCCAGCAACCCCCAGCCGAACACCGGGGAGCTGTTTTTT
TRBJ1-6,.,TRBD1,TRBV28,CASSWDRTYNSPLHF,TGTGCCAGCAGTTGGGACAGGACCTATAATTCACCCCTCCACTTT
TRBJ2-7,once,TRBD2,TRBV5-6,CASSLRSSGSYEQYF,TGTGCCAGCAGCTTACGGTCTAGCGGGAGCTACGAGCAGTACTTC
TRBJ1-2,.,.,TRBV7-9,CASSPRDRFDRTLF,TGTGCCAGCAGCCCCCGTGACAGATTCGACAGGACCCTCTTC
TRBJ1-4,.,TRBD1,TRBV28,CASSLSTGTNEKLFF,TGTGCCAGCAGTCTGTCGACAGGGACTAATGAAAAACTGTTTTTT